This is a list of T cell receptor beta chains from one sample in a study of Graves' ophthalmopathy and Graves' hyperthyroidism. A single record per CDR3 protein comes from TCRdb applying MiXCR to the multiplex PCR reads. The sample lists around 670,000 distinct CDR3 sequences; roughly 41% were seen once. The source material was peripheral blood. These receptors came from an adult man with Graves' ophthalmopathy. CDR3s include the opening cysteine and the closing phenylalanine or tryptophan. Each record gives: clone size, D gene, J gene, V gene, CDR3 DNA, CDR3 protein. The D gene is left open where the match is weak. Not every row has a clone size; where given, it reads once, few, many or a size class.

clone size: many
D gene: -
J gene: TRBJ1-5
V gene: TRBV11-2
CDR3 DNA: TGTGCCAGCAGCTTAGGGGGGTTTCAGCCCCAGCATTTT
CDR3 protein: CASSLGGFQPQHF

clone size: -
D gene: TRBD1
J gene: TRBJ1-6
V gene: TRBV7-9
CDR3 DNA: TGTGCCAGCAGCCCGGGGACAGTCAGGAATTCACCCCTCCACTTT
CDR3 protein: CASSPGTVRNSPLHF

clone size: -
D gene: -
J gene: TRBJ1-3
V gene: TRBV7-2
CDR3 DNA: TGTGCCAGCAGGGACGGGGGGACCCCTGGAAACACCATATATTTT
CDR3 protein: CASRDGGTPGNTIYF

clone size: -
D gene: -
J gene: TRBJ1-1
V gene: TRBV29-1
CDR3 DNA: TGCAGCGTTGACTCGGGGATAGTCACTGAAGCTTACTTT
CDR3 protein: CSVDSGIVTEAYF

clone size: -
D gene: TRBD2
J gene: TRBJ2-5
V gene: TRBV4-1
CDR3 DNA: TGCGCCAGCAGCCAGGTGACTAGCGGGGGCCAAGAGACCCAGTACTTC
CDR3 protein: CASSQVTSGGQETQYF

clone size: few
D gene: TRBD1
J gene: TRBJ2-5
V gene: TRBV29-1
CDR3 DNA: TGCAGCGTTGTGAGGGACAGGGGGACCCAGTACTTC
CDR3 protein: CSVVRDRGTQYF

clone size: many
D gene: -
J gene: TRBJ2-5
V gene: TRBV25-1
CDR3 DNA: TGTGCCAGCAGTGAAGGGCCTTCAGAGGAGACCCAGTACTTC
CDR3 protein: CASSEGPSEETQYF

clone size: many
D gene: -
J gene: TRBJ1-1
V gene: TRBV6-4
CDR3 DNA: TGTGCCAGCAGTGAGGGACGGGACACTGAAGCTTTCTTT
CDR3 protein: CASSEGRDTEAFF

clone size: -
D gene: -
J gene: TRBJ1-1
V gene: TRBV7-3
CDR3 DNA: TGCGCCAGCAGCCAAGAGGACGGAGTGAACACTGAAGCTTTCTTT
CDR3 protein: CASSQEDGVNTEAFF

clone size: few
D gene: -
J gene: TRBJ2-7
V gene: TRBV10-2
CDR3 DNA: TGCGCCACCTTAGGACGGGACTCCTACGAGCAGTACTTC
CDR3 protein: CATLGRDSYEQYF

clone size: few
D gene: TRBD2
J gene: TRBJ2-5
V gene: TRBV20-1
CDR3 DNA: TGCAGTGCCCCGAAGGGGCCGACTAGCGGAAACCAAGAGACCCAGTACTTC
CDR3 protein: CSAPKGPTSGNQETQYF

clone size: many
D gene: -
J gene: TRBJ2-7
V gene: TRBV10-3
CDR3 DNA: TGTGCCATCAGTGAGGGCCGTGGCAGGGGATACGAGCAGTACTTC
CDR3 protein: CAISEGRGRGYEQYF

clone size: -
D gene: -
J gene: TRBJ1-2
V gene: TRBV4-2
CDR3 DNA: TGTGCCAGCAGCCGAGAAACCTTTCAGGGGTGGAATGGCTACACCTTC
CDR3 protein: CASSRETFQGWNGYTF

clone size: many
D gene: -
J gene: TRBJ1-6
V gene: TRBV2
CDR3 DNA: TGTGCCAGCACGACTGAAGTCAGGTATAATTCACCCCTCCACTTT
CDR3 protein: CASTTEVRYNSPLHF

clone size: -
D gene: TRBD1
J gene: TRBJ2-7
V gene: TRBV29-1
CDR3 DNA: TGCAGCGTTGAGGGGACAGGGGTCTACGAGCAGTACTTC
CDR3 protein: CSVEGTGVYEQYF

clone size: -
D gene: TRBD1
J gene: TRBJ2-7
V gene: TRBV19
CDR3 DNA: TGTGCCAGTAGTGTACAGGGGGCGAGCTCCTACGAGCAGTACTTC
CDR3 protein: CASSVQGASSYEQYF

clone size: few
D gene: TRBD1
J gene: TRBJ1-5
V gene: TRBV10-3
CDR3 DNA: TGTGCCAGCAGTTTGGACAGGTTTAGCAATCAGCCCCAGCATTTT
CDR3 protein: CASSLDRFSNQPQHF

clone size: -
D gene: TRBD1
J gene: TRBJ2-7
V gene: TRBV5-1
CDR3 DNA: TGCGCCAGCAGCGGAAGGGACAGGGTCACTGGGGAGCAGTACTTC
CDR3 protein: CASSGRDRVTGEQYF

clone size: -
D gene: TRBD1
J gene: TRBJ2-6
V gene: TRBV19
CDR3 DNA: TGTGCCAGTAGTATCCGACAGGGTGGGATCTCTGGGGCCAACGTCCTGACTTTC
CDR3 protein: CASSIRQGGISGANVLTF

clone size: once
D gene: -
J gene: TRBJ1-5
V gene: TRBV2
CDR3 DNA: TGTGCCAGCAGATCGGGGATCCGGGGGGGCAATCAGCCCCAGCATTTT
CDR3 protein: CASRSGIRGGNQPQHF

clone size: -
D gene: TRBD1
J gene: TRBJ1-4
V gene: TRBV19
CDR3 DNA: TGTGCCAGTAGTAACAGGGGAAATGAAAAACTGTTTTTT
CDR3 protein: CASSNRGNEKLFF

clone size: -
D gene: -
J gene: TRBJ1-2
V gene: TRBV7-9
CDR3 DNA: TGTGCCAGCAGCCAAGATTGGGGCGCTACTAACTATGGCTACACCTTC
CDR3 protein: CASSQDWGATNYGYTF

clone size: -
D gene: TRBD1
J gene: TRBJ1-1
V gene: TRBV12-3/TRBV12-4
CDR3 DNA: TGTGCCAGCAGACACGACAGGGCCGACACTGAAGTTTTCTTT
CDR3 protein: CASRHDRADTEVFF

clone size: -
D gene: -
J gene: TRBJ2-7
V gene: TRBV11-2
CDR3 DNA: TGTGCCAGCAGCCCGGACTTCATGAGGTACGAGCAGTACTTC
CDR3 protein: CASSPDFMRYEQYF

clone size: -
D gene: TRBD1
J gene: TRBJ1-4
V gene: TRBV7-2
CDR3 DNA: TGTGCCAGCAGCTCTCGACAGGGCAGTAATGAAAAACTGTTTTTT
CDR3 protein: CASSSRQGSNEKLFF

clone size: -
D gene: TRBD1
J gene: TRBJ2-2
V gene: TRBV7-9
CDR3 DNA: TGTGCCAGCAGCTTTGACTTTTTTGGCGCAGGGGGGAACACCGGGGAGCTGTTTTTT
CDR3 protein: CASSFDFFGAGGNTGELFF

clone size: -
D gene: -
J gene: TRBJ2-5
V gene: TRBV29-1
CDR3 DNA: TGCAGCGTTGCTCTCACTAGACAAGAGACCCAGTACTTC
CDR3 protein: CSVALTRQETQYF

clone size: many
D gene: -
J gene: TRBJ2-5
V gene: TRBV15
CDR3 DNA: TGTGCCACCAAGACGGGGACCCCCGGTACGACCCAGTACTTC
CDR3 protein: CATKTGTPGTTQYF

clone size: many
D gene: -
J gene: TRBJ2-7
V gene: TRBV12-3/TRBV12-4
CDR3 DNA: TGTGCCAGCAGTTTAGCGCAGGATGGGGAGCAGTACTTC
CDR3 protein: CASSLAQDGEQYF

clone size: few
D gene: -
J gene: TRBJ2-7
V gene: TRBV20-1
CDR3 DNA: TGCAGTGCTGGCGGGATCCGGAACGAGCAGTACTTC
CDR3 protein: CSAGGIRNEQYF

clone size: -
D gene: -
J gene: TRBJ1-1
V gene: TRBV7-2
CDR3 DNA: TGTGCCAGCAGCCCCTCGGCCAGGGCCACTGAAGCTTTCTTT
CDR3 protein: CASSPSARATEAFF

clone size: -
D gene: -
J gene: TRBJ2-7
V gene: TRBV19
CDR3 DNA: TGTGCCAGTAGTATGGAGGGGCCCTACTACGAGCAGTACTTC
CDR3 protein: CASSMEGPYYEQYF